This TCR beta chain was captured by sequencing in a study of blood T cell repertoires in COVID-19. Under the authors' procedure: Estimation of nucleated cell counts relied on the amplification of reference gene primers. Some clones are missing from TCRdb's copy, which holds only in-frame ones; the method was immunoSEQ multiplex PCR. V, J and clone size are those of that table, while D and trimming were read from the DNA. The sample holds 180,000 or so clones, about nine tenths seen once. Germline V gene sequence: CDR1 SEHNR, CDR2 FQNEAQ (reference sequence). This CDR3 spans 19 amino acids. Trimming took 0 bases from V and 1 from J; bases not matched to a gene: 3.

Sequenced material: peripheral blood. The TCR comes from a man aged 18 to 35 with active or convalescent COVID-19. The V gene is TRBV7-9, the J gene TRBJ2-1; 16 bases agree with TRBD2. CDR3: CASSLAGLAGGGSYNEQFF. CDR3 DNA: TGTGCCAGCAGCTTAGCGGGACTAGCGGGAGGGGGGTCCTACAATGAGCAGTTCTTC.